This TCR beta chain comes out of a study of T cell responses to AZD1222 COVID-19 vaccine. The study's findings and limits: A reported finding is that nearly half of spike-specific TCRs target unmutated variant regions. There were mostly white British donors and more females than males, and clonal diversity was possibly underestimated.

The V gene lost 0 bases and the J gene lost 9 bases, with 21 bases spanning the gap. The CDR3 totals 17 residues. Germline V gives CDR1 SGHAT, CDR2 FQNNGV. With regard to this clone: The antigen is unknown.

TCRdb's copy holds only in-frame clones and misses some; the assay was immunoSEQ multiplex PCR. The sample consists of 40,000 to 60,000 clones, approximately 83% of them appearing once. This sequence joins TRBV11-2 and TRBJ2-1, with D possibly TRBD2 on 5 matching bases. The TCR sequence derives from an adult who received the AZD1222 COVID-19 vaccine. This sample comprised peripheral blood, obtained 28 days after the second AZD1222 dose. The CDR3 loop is CASSLELRTSQPVEQFF. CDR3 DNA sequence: TGTGCCAGCAGCTTAGAATTGAGGACTTCCCAACCCGTTGAGCAGTTCTTC.